These T cell receptor beta chains were read from a single sample in a study of spatial heterogeneity in lung cancer. TCRdb redid the calling of the 5' RACE reads with MiXCR, one entry per CDR3 protein. The sample lists tens of thousands of distinct CDR3 sequences, 4% to 6% seen once, with approximately 24% in the top ten. The material was PBMCs, obtained at surgery. The receptors shown here come from a female donor with early-stage non-small cell lung cancer. Both conserved end residues are part of each CDR3. Fields, in order: clone size, D gene, J gene, V gene, CDR3 protein. A D gene is named only where the DNA matches it firmly. Some rows have no size entry. The others give once, few or many, or a class for an expanded clone.

many	NA	TRBJ2-7	TRBV18	CAFLRGARSEQYF
NA	NA	TRBJ2-3	TRBV5-1	CASSLVELGRVRDTQYF
many	NA	TRBJ2-3	TRBV29-1	CSVDGYTDTQYF
many	NA	TRBJ2-1	TRBV7-7	CASSHARGNEQFF
NA	NA	TRBJ2-1	TRBV6-2/TRBV6-3	CASSRAGDYNEQFF
many	NA	TRBJ2-5	TRBV11-2	CASSLDLGQETQYF
few	NA	TRBJ1-5	TRBV15	CATSRDRGSNQPQHF
many	NA	TRBJ2-3	TRBV5-4	CASSVPGAADTQYF
NA	TRBD2	TRBJ2-1	TRBV19	CASSTSGTSLNNEQFF
many	NA	TRBJ1-2	TRBV27	CASSLMGGDGYTF
many	TRBD2	TRBJ2-7	TRBV20-1	CSAIFASGGPVEEHF
NA	NA	TRBJ1-1	TRBV6-5	CASSYSGSLNTEAFF
many	TRBD1	TRBJ2-7	TRBV7-9	CASSLTGTGGREQYF
many	TRBD2	TRBJ2-7	TRBV7-2	CASSLEGSGVFYEQYF
many	NA	TRBJ1-1	TRBV7-6	CASSLISTPGQNTEAFF
few	NA	TRBJ2-1	TRBV4-3	CASSHLLPGQAGREQFF
many	NA	TRBJ1-2	TRBV15	CATSRVARGSYTF
medium-sized	NA	TRBJ1-6	TRBV27	CASSLSRGAGTPLHF
many	NA	TRBJ2-6	TRBV5-1	CASSLPTGANVLTF
few	NA	TRBJ1-6	TRBV6-1	CASSDDPGISPLHF
many	NA	TRBJ2-2	TRBV7-2	CASSPLTGELFF
many	NA	TRBJ1-1	TRBV27	CASSLIRTAEAFF
NA	NA	TRBJ1-2	TRBV19	CASSYLGRAGYTF
many	TRBD1	TRBJ1-1	TRBV7-9	CASSQGGYGTEAFF
NA	TRBD1	TRBJ2-5	TRBV20-1	CSARDRDQETQYF
few	NA	TRBJ1-3	TRBV27	CASSFDSNRGNTIYF
many	TRBD1	TRBJ1-1	TRBV9	CASSVGQGNTEAFF
NA	TRBD1	TRBJ1-2	TRBV6-1	CASSARGQGYGYTF
NA	NA	TRBJ1-5	TRBV5-5	CASSLFGGDNQPQHF
many	NA	TRBJ1-1	TRBV7-3	CASSLNRANTEAFF
few	NA	TRBJ1-1	TRBV20-1	CSASGGVSTEAFF
few	NA	TRBJ1-1	TRBV28	CASSPRQRGAEAFF
many	NA	TRBJ2-7	TRBV24-1	CATSDLIGYPYEQYF
NA	NA	TRBJ1-5	TRBV12-3/TRBV12-4	CASSPDRIHSNQPQHF
NA	NA	TRBJ2-3	TRBV3-1	CASSRSDTQYF
many	TRBD1	TRBJ1-4	TRBV3-1	CASSSPTGGKEKLFF